This entry concerns a single TCR beta chain. What it recognizes is unknown. In germline, CDR1 is SQVTM, CDR2 ANQGSEA. V lost 3 bases to trimming and J lost 4 bases, with 10 bases between them. The CDR3 extends over 13 amino acids. The PCR ran on 60 Vbeta and 13 Jbeta primers. Profiling relied on immunoSEQ multiplex PCR, and the TCRdb table lists in-frame clones only, not all of them. The sample includes about 230,000 clones, roughly 84% of them seen just once. These data are taken from a study of cytomegalovirus exposure and HLA in healthy donors. Points from the study as a whole: Investigators reported fewer than 200 TCR beta chains as tied to cytomegalovirus. An observed cluster of highly shared sequence variants was recorded as a likely sequencing artifact. The productive fraction for most TCR beta V segments was about 90% or about 30% in an earlier analysis.

The V and J genes are TRBV29-1 and TRBJ2-4; D may be TRBD1 (7 bases). This clonotype was obtained from a girl aged 2 to 10 in good health and CMV-seronegative. The source material was PBMCs. CDR3 sequence: CSVDGGQKNIQYF. The DNA of the CDR3 is TGCAGCGTTGACGGGGGACAGAAAAACATTCAGTACTTC.